The entry below describes one T cell receptor beta chain. This record belongs to a study of blood T cell repertoires in COVID-19. In the study overall: Some COVID-19 samples were acute and others convalescent; all came from the United States, Italy and Spain.

Data came from immunoSEQ multiplex PCR; TCRdb stores just in-frame clones and leaves some out. The table includes around 220,000 clones, approximately 90% detected once. Sequenced: peripheral blood. This clonotype originated in a man aged 50 to 60 with acute or convalescent COVID-19.

CDR3: CASGWGQVSVHEQFF. CDR3 nucleotides: TGTGCTAGTGGTTGGGGACAGGTATCGGTCCATGAGCAGTTCTTC. The chain couples TRBV12-5 to TRBJ2-1; 8 nucleotides match TRBD1. Germline values: CDR1 LGHNT, CDR2 FRNRAP. This CDR3 is 15 amino acids long. V shed 4 bases, J shed 8 bases, and the junction held 10 bases outside the gene matches.